The rows below give T cell receptor beta chains drawn from one sample of a study of cytomegalovirus exposure and HLA in healthy donors. The method was immunoSEQ multiplex PCR; TCRdb's version includes in-frame clones alone and lacks a portion of them. This repertoire includes about 160,000 clones. The sequencing sample was made of PBMCs. The source is an older woman in good health and CMV-seronegative. Both conserved end residues are part of each CDR3. A D gene is named only where the DNA matches it firmly.

J	V	D	DNA	CDR3
TRBJ2-3	TRBV18	TRBD2	TGTGCCAGCTCACCACAGGCGGGGGGCTCAACAGATACGCAGTATTTT	CASSPQAGGSTDTQYF
TRBJ1-1	TRBV27	.	TGTGCCAGCAGCCCACGACAGGCCCACACTGAAGCTTTCTTT	CASSPRQAHTEAFF
TRBJ1-1	TRBV10-3	.	TGTGCCATCAGTCCAGTCCTGAACACTGAAGCTTTCTTT	CAISPVLNTEAFF
TRBJ1-3	TRBV9	.	TGTGCCAGCAGCGTAGGCCAGGGCGCTGGAAACACCATATATTTT	CASSVGQGAGNTIYF
TRBJ2-3	TRBV7-2	.	TGTGCCAGCAGCTTAGTATGGGAGGAGGTCACAGATACGCAGTATTTT	CASSLVWEEVTDTQYF
TRBJ2-3	TRBV7-3	TRBD1	TGTGCCAGCAGCCGGACAGGGGGCGGAGATACGCAGTATTTT	CASSRTGGGDTQYF
TRBJ2-1	TRBV5-4	TRBD2	TGTGCCAGCAGCTTGGGGGGCGGGAGGGGCTCCTACAATGAGCAGTTCTTC	CASSLGGGRGSYNEQFF
TRBJ2-7	TRBV27	.	TGTGCCAGCAGTCGCGTCTCGGGCGGTTCGTTTGGCGGGGGCCCTCTGAAGCAGTACTTC	CASSRVSGGSFGGGPLKQYF
TRBJ1-2	TRBV20-1	.	TGCAGTGCTAGGCCCGCGAGTGGCTACACCTTC	CSARPASGYTF
TRBJ2-2	TRBV7-7	.	TGTGCCAGCAGCTTCGACAGTACGAACACCGGGGAGCTGTTTTTT	CASSFDSTNTGELFF
TRBJ1-1	TRBV2	.	TGTGCCAGCAAGGCCCTTGGACAGAACACTGAAGCTTTCTTT	CASKALGQNTEAFF
TRBJ2-2	TRBV11-3	.	TGTGCCAGCAGCTTAGTGCCTGCCTGGGGGCGCAGCACCGGGGAGCTGTTTTTT	CASSLVPAWGRSTGELFF
TRBJ2-1	TRBV29-1	.	TGCAGCGTATATAGACTCGTGGATGAGCAGTTCTTC	CSVYRLVDEQFF
TRBJ2-1	TRBV10-1	.	TGCGCCAGCAGTGAAGGTGCCCGCGGCGCGTTCTTC	CASSEGARGAFF